The 11 T cell receptor beta chains below come from one sample, sequenced in a study of a mutant IDH1 vaccine in newly diagnosed glioma. Profiling relied on immunoSEQ multiplex PCR, and the TCRdb table lists in-frame clones only, not all of them. In the table there are tens of thousands of clones, around 80% of which are singletons. Time point in this sample: baseline, week 1 (first vaccination visit). Treatment reported: pre-vaccination baseline after standard-of-care therapy. Source: PBMCs, taken from a glioma patient treated with radiotherapy, temozolomide or both. Receptors originate from a man aged 18-30 years with glioma.

This sequence joins TRBV7-2 and TRBJ1-5; TRBD1 is a possible D gene (6 bases). Per germline, CDR1 SGHTA and CDR2 FQGNSA. V lost 1 base to trimming and J lost 7 bases, with 17 bases between them. The CDR3 extends over 16 amino acids. The CDR3 nucleotides read TGTGCCAGCAGCTTAGTAGCCCCGAGGAGGGGGCAGCCCCAGCATTTT. Its translation: CASSLVAPRRGQPQHF.

The chain combines TRBV30 with TRBJ2-4, with D hard to call. The CDR3 length is 12 residues. Germline CDR1 GTSNPN, CDR2 SVGIG (reference sequence). Deletions cut 1 base from V and 8 bases from J, with 9 bases between. The CDR3 reads CAWSETRDIQYF. The CDR3 nucleotides are TGTGCCTGGAGTGAGACCCGTGACATTCAGTACTTC.

This chain uses TRBV18 with TRBJ1-3; possible D gene TRBD1, 5 bases. Trimming took 5 bases from V and 2 from J, leaving 10 bases between them. Germline V lookup: CDR1 KGHSH, CDR2 LQKENI. The CDR3 covers 14 residues. Here the CDR3 DNA reads TGTGCCAGCTCAATGACAGCGACTGGAAACACCATATATTTT. Protein product: CASSMTATGNTIYF.

This clone was recorded only once. V is TRBV7-2 and J is TRBJ2-3; a weak D match, TRBD2 (5 bases). The CDR3 runs to 16 residues. V was cut by 3 bases and J by 6 bases, with 19 bases left in between. The germline CDR1 and CDR2 sequences are SGHTA and FQGNSA. CDR3 DNA: TGTGCCAGCAGCTTTGGCCGCCCCGGGCGCGGGGATACGCAGTATTTT. This translates into CASSFGRPGRGDTQYF. Full variable domain (outside the CDR3, taken from reference TRBV7-2 and TRBJ2-3): GAGVSQSPSNKVTEKGKDVELRCDPISGHTALYWYRQSLGQGLEFLIYFQGNSAPDKSGLPSDRFSAERTGGSVSTLTIQRTQQEDSAVYLCASSFGRPGRGDTQYFGPGTRLTVL.

This clone was recorded once. The rearrangement links TRBV18 to TRBJ2-2; 14 nucleotides agree with TRBD2. V lost 1 base and J lost 0; bases outside the gene matches: 4. The CDR3 sequence is 19 residues long. Germline V lookup: CDR1 KGHSH, CDR2 LQKENI. The CDR3 region is CASSPQGLAGGANTGELFF. CDR3 bases: TGTGCCAGCTCACCACAAGGACTAGCGGGGGGCGCGAACACCGGGGAGCTGTTTTTT.

This clone was found a few times. V gene TRBV7-2 combines with J gene TRBJ1-1, with D hard to call. The CDR3 has 13 residues. In germline, CDR1 is SGHTA, CDR2 FQGNSA. V was clipped by 2 bases and J by 5 bases, with 9 bases between them. The CDR3 sequence is CASSLRLLTEAFF. The DNA for the CDR3 is TGTGCCAGCAGCTTACGGCTTTTGACTGAAGCTTTCTTT.

CDR3 sequence (DNA): TGCAGCGTTGAAGGCAGGGGGCACACAGATACGCAGTATTTT. It is translated as CSVEGRGHTDTQYF. The chain carries TRBV29-1 and TRBJ2-3; 8 bases agree with TRBD1. Germline CDR1 and CDR2: SQVTM and ANQGSEA. This CDR3 is built from 14 residues. V was clipped by 1 base and J by 2 bases; unmatched bases: 2.

This clone turned up a few times. The rearrangement uses TRBV7-9 and TRBJ1-2; 7 bases line up with TRBD1. The CDR3 extends over 13 amino acids. The trim removed 6 bases at V and 5 bases at J, leaving 6 bases unmatched. Germline loops: CDR1 SEHNR, CDR2 FQNEAQ (reference sequence). CDR3 nucleotides: TGTGCCAGCAGATCCGGGACAGAATATGGCTACACCTTC. As protein: CASRSGTEYGYTF.

The chain uses TRBV4-3 and TRBJ1-6; D is uncertain. Germline values: CDR1 LGHNA, CDR2 YSLEER. V lost 7 bases, J lost 10 bases, and 23 bases lay in between. This CDR3 is built from 16 residues. CDR3 residues: CASNPTLGEVRSPLHF. CDR3 DNA sequence: TGCGCCAGCAACCCGACGCTCGGGGAGGTGCGATCACCCCTCCACTTT.

The chain has TRBV4-3 and TRBJ1-2; D is undetermined. Trimming pared 2 bases from V and 4 bases from J, leaving 14 bases between. The CDR3 has 15 residues. CDR1 and CDR2 from the germline V gene are LGHNA and YSLEER. The CDR3 protein is CASSQTRTDLYGYTF. CDR3 in DNA: TGCGCCAGCAGCCAAACTCGAACGGACCTCTATGGCTACACCTTC.

The rearrangement links TRBV5-4 to TRBJ1-4; D remains ambiguous. This CDR3 contains 13 residues. V was clipped by 5 bases and J by 7 bases, with 12 bases between them. Germline V CDR1 and CDR2: SGHNT, YYREEE (reference sequence). The CDR3 DNA is TGTGCCAGCAGTCCCAGCTTAAGTGAAAAACTGTTTTTT. It is translated as CASSPSLSEKLFF.